This passage covers 10 T cell receptor beta chains from one sample sequenced in a study of T cell repertoires in cytomegalovirus infection. Their antigen targets remain unknown. TCRdb re-analysed the reads in MiXCR, keeping a single row per CDR3 protein. The sample contains hundreds of thousands of distinct CDR3 sequences, 33% of which appear only once. This sample comprised cultured PBMCs, obtained from culture after CMV antigen stimulation. The origin of the receptors is a human donor in good health (CMV status not recorded). Some clones in this sample may be carry-over from other donors' samples.

This clonotype was detected only a few times. This rearrangement joins TRBV27 to TRBJ1-2, with D unclear. Germline-derived CDR1 and CDR2 are MNHEY and SMNVEV (reference sequence). The germline V and J ends were trimmed by 0 bases and 8 bases, with 10 bases remaining between them. The CDR3 length is 13 residues. In nucleotides, the CDR3 is TGTGCCAGCAGTTTATCGTCGTCTATAGGCTACACCTTC. Amino acids: CASSLSSSIGYTF.

The CDR3 DNA sequence: TGTGCCAGCAGCGTAGGGGCGGGGGTCCGCAATGAGCAGTTCTTC. It specifies CASSVGAGVRNEQFF. The genes are TRBV9 and TRBJ2-1, with 7 nucleotides matching TRBD2. J lost 6 bases, V lost 0 bases, and 6 bases had no gene match. The CDR3 totals 15 residues. Germline CDR1 is SGDLS and CDR2 is YYNGEE.

A few counts support this clonotype. As DNA, the CDR3 is TGTGCCAGCAGTTACGGCCTAGTGACGATGAACACTGAAGCTTTCTTT. Encoded protein: CASSYGLVTMNTEAFF. This chain connects TRBV6-5 to TRBJ1-1; D is ambiguous. Germline loops: CDR1 MNHEY, CDR2 SVGAGI. Trimming pared 2 bases from V and 0 bases from J, leaving 13 bases between. This CDR3 contains 16 residues.

The V gene is TRBV5-4, the J gene TRBJ2-2, with D possibly being TRBD2 (5 bases). Germline-derived CDR1 and CDR2 are SGHNT and YYREEE (reference sequence). V dropped 0 bases and J dropped 5 bases, with 11 bases sitting between them. The CDR3 spans 15 residues. The DNA for the CDR3 is TGTGCCAGCAGCTTGGGGGGAGCGGAGACCGGGGAGCTGTTTTTT. It specifies CASSLGGAETGELFF. Full variable domain (missing parts from reference TRBV5-4 and TRBJ2-2): ETGVTQSPTHLIKTRGQQVTLRCSSQSGHNTVSWYQQALGQGPQFIFQYYREEENGRGNFPPRFSGLQFPNYSSELNVNALELDDSALYLCASSLGGAETGELFFGEGSRLTVL.

This clonotype occurred many times. V and J are TRBV5-1 and TRBJ2-5; TRBD1 matches at 9 bases. This CDR3 has 17 amino acids. The V gene end was trimmed by 0 bases and the J gene end by 1 base; junction bases not matched to a gene: 7. Germline assignment: CDR1 SGHRS and CDR2 YFSETQ. CDR3 in DNA: TGCGCCAGCAGCTTGGCAGGGACAGGGTTTTTCCAAGAGACCCAGTACTTC. This codes for CASSLAGTGFFQETQYF.

V gene TRBV5-1 combines with J gene TRBJ2-3, with TRBD2 matching 10 bases. The CDR3 loop spans 17 amino acids. In germline, CDR1 is SGHRS, CDR2 YFSETQ. The junction had 6 bases not matched to a gene; V was cut back by 0 bases and J by 2 bases. CDR3 protein: CASSLGVTSGFTDTQYF. In DNA, the CDR3 is TGCGCCAGCAGCTTGGGGGTGACTAGCGGGTTCACAGATACGCAGTATTTT. Combining the CDR3 with reference TRBV5-1 and TRBJ2-3 gives the whole variable domain KAGVTQTPRYLIKTRGQQVTLSCSPISGHRSVSWYQQTPGQGLQFLFEYFSETQRNKGNFPGRFSGRQFSNSRSEMNVSTLELGDSALYLCASSLGVTSGFTDTQYFGPGTRLTVL.

This clonotype was detected only a few times. This rearrangement joins TRBV7-8 to TRBJ2-5; 7 bases map to TRBD2. The CDR3 has 16 residues. Trimming removed 0 bases from V and 5 bases from J; junction bases left unmatched: 9. Germline V lookup: CDR1 SGHVS, CDR2 FQNEAQ. The chain's CDR3 is CASSLAGTSAPETQYF. CDR3 sequence (DNA): TGTGCCAGCAGCTTAGCAGGCACTAGCGCGCCTGAGACCCAGTACTTC. Filled out from reference TRBV7-8 and TRBJ2-5, the complete variable domain reads GAGVSQSPRYKVAKRGQDVALRCDPISGHVSLFWYQQALGQGPEFLTYFQNEAQLDKSGLPSDRFFAERPEGSVSTLKIQRTQQEDSAVYLCASSLAGTSAPETQYFGPGTRLLVL.

The chain uses TRBV28 and TRBJ2-1; D is unresolved. This CDR3 spans 14 amino acids. V was trimmed by 2 bases and J by 7 bases, leaving 12 bases between them. Germline CDR1 and CDR2: MDHEN and SYDVKM. The CDR3 spells CASSLMDRLNEQFF. DNA for the CDR3: TGTGCCAGCAGTTTAATGGATCGATTGAATGAGCAGTTCTTC.

This clonotype turned up a few times. The rearrangement uses TRBV4-1 and TRBJ2-7; D uncertain. V was pared by 4 bases and J by 1 base, with 8 bases between. CDR1 and CDR2 (germline): MGHRA, YSYEKL. The CDR3 is made up of 13 amino acids. As DNA, the CDR3 is TGCGCCAGCAGCCCGAGTACTTCCTACGAGCAGTACTTC. Its translation: CASSPSTSYEQYF.

The rearrangement joins TRBV19 to TRBJ1-1; no clear D gene. This CDR3 region has 14 residues. V was pared by 1 base and J by 1 base, with 7 bases between. Germline CDR1 LNHDA, CDR2 SQIVND (reference sequence). The DNA for the CDR3 is TGTGCCAGTAGTATAGGGAACACGAACACTGAAGCTTTCTTT. This translates into CASSIGNTNTEAFF.